These T cell receptor beta chains were read from a single sample in a study of blood T cell repertoires in COVID-19. Clones were sequenced by immunoSEQ multiplex PCR, and TCRdb holds only the in-frame ones, with some missing. The sample shows roughly 400,000 clones, 91% of them seen only once. The sequencing sample was made of PBMCs or T cells enriched from blood (not recorded which). The receptors here all came from a woman between 40 and 55 years old who had been exposed to COVID-19. CDR3s include the opening cysteine and the closing phenylalanine or tryptophan. D genes are given only for firm matches. Some rows mark clone size as missing; the rest say once, few, many or name a class of expanded clone.

TRBJ1-2 | TRBD1 | - | TRBV25-1 | TGTGCCAGCAGTGCGACGGACAGGGTCATTCGGGGCTACACCTTC | CASSATDRVIRGYTF
TRBJ1-1 | - | - | TRBV19 | TGTGCCAGTAGTATCGGGGGGAGGAAAACTGAAGCTTTCTTT | CASSIGGRKTEAFF
TRBJ1-6 | - | - | TRBV9 | TGTGCCAGCAGCGTAGAGGCAGGGGCAGGTTCACCCCTCCACTTT | CASSVEAGAGSPLHF
TRBJ2-7 | TRBD1 | - | TRBV2 | TGTGCCAGCAGTGTGGACAGGGGAGTTCACGAGCAGTACTTC | CASSVDRGVHEQYF
TRBJ2-1 | - | - | TRBV5-5 | TGTGCCAGCAGCTTGGATTACTCCTACTACAATGAGCAGTTCTTC | CASSLDYSYYNEQFF
TRBJ1-1 | - | - | TRBV7-2 | TGTGCCAGCAGCTTGCGTGGACAGAACACTGAAGCTTTCTTT | CASSLRGQNTEAFF
TRBJ1-2 | TRBD1 | - | TRBV4-1 | TGCGCCAGCAGCCAAGATCCAGGGGGCTTCTATGGCTACACCTTC | CASSQDPGGFYGYTF
TRBJ2-2 | TRBD1 | - | TRBV5-1 | TGCGCCAGCGGTAGACAGGGGAAAACGAACACCGGGGAGCTGTTTTTT | CASGRQGKTNTGELFF
TRBJ2-1 | - | - | TRBV11-3 | TGTGCCAGCAGCTTAGGAACTACAACCGACAATGAGCAGTTCTTC | CASSLGTTTDNEQFF
TRBJ1-2 | - | - | TRBV28 | TGTGCCAGCAGTAGCCAAATCTATGGCTACACCTTC | CASSSQIYGYTF
TRBJ1-1 | - | - | TRBV2 | TGTGCCAGCAGTTCCCCGACAGCGAACACTGAAGCTTTCTTT | CASSSPTANTEAFF
TRBJ2-4 | - | - | TRBV9 | TGTGCCAGCAGCGTAGAGGCGGCGGGGTTCGTGGGCAAAAACATTCAGTACTTC | CASSVEAAGFVGKNIQYF
TRBJ1-3 | TRBD1 | - | TRBV2 | TGTGCCAGCAGTGACCCCGGGACAGACTCTGGAAACACCATATATTTT | CASSDPGTDSGNTIYF
TRBJ2-2 | - | - | TRBV7-2 | TGTGCCAGCAGCTTAGGGGCGGGGAACACCGGGGAGCTGTTTTTT | CASSLGAGNTGELFF
TRBJ1-1 | - | few | TRBV6-1 | TGTGCCAGCAGTGAAAACAGAGTCATGAACACTGAAGCTTTCTTT | CASSENRVMNTEAFF
TRBJ2-3 | TRBD2 | - | TRBV10-3 | TGTGCCATCAGCGATGTAGCGGGAGAGGATACGCAGTATTTT | CAISDVAGEDTQYF
TRBJ1-1 | - | - | TRBV20-1 | TGCAGTGCTAGTTCGTCGGCGGGGGCGAACACTGAAGCTTTCTTT | CSASSSAGANTEAFF
TRBJ2-5 | TRBD2 | - | TRBV5-4 | TGTGCCAGCAGCCTAGGAGGGACTAGCGGGTACCGCAGCCGGGACTTC | CASSLGGTSGYRSRDF
TRBJ2-7 | - | few | TRBV6-5 | TGTGCCAGCAGTTACTCTTACGGGTACGAGCAGTACTTC | CASSYSYGYEQYF
TRBJ2-1 | - | - | TRBV5-1 | TGCGCCAGCAGCCGGGAGCCGCCAGGAGTCAATGAGCAGTTCTTC | CASSREPPGVNEQFF
TRBJ2-5 | TRBD2 | - | TRBV5-4 | TGTGCCAGCAGACCCGGGACTAGCGGGAGGGAGACCCAGTACTTC | CASRPGTSGRETQYF
TRBJ2-5 | TRBD1 | - | TRBV14 | TGTGCCAGCAGCCTAATCGACAGGGGAGAGACCCAGTACTTC | CASSLIDRGETQYF
TRBJ2-7 | - | - | TRBV20-1 | TGCAGTGCTAGTGCAGAAGCCTACGAGCAGTACTTC | CSASAEAYEQYF
TRBJ1-1 | - | - | TRBV5-6 | TGTGCCAGCAGCTTAGTTATCGGCACTGAAGCTTTCTTT | CASSLVIGTEAFF
TRBJ1-1 | - | - | TRBV3-1/TRBV3-2 | TGTGCCAGCAGCCGAGCATCGGGTAGAACTGAAGCTTTCTTT | CASSRASGRTEAFF
TRBJ1-3 | - | - | TRBV7-9 | TGTGCCAGCAGCTTGCGGGGGGCTGGTCCTGGAAACACCATATATTTT | CASSLRGAGPGNTIYF
TRBJ2-1 | - | - | TRBV7-3 | TGTGCCAGCAGCCCCCAGGGCCGTGGTAATGAGCAGTTCTTC | CASSPQGRGNEQFF
TRBJ1-4 | - | - | TRBV13 | TGTGCCAGCAGCCAATACCGGGCAACTAATGAAAAACTGTTTTTT | CASSQYRATNEKLFF
TRBJ2-7 | - | - | TRBV6-5 | TGTGCCAGCAGACGCAAGGGGACTTACGAGCAGTACTTC | CASRRKGTYEQYF
TRBJ2-3 | TRBD1 | - | TRBV19 | TGTGCCAGTAGTGATCGGGGACAGGGGGCAACAGATACGCAGTATTTT | CASSDRGQGATDTQYF
TRBJ1-6 | TRBD1 | - | TRBV6-5 | TGTGCCAGCAGTCGGACAGGGGATAGGGCCCTCCACTTT | CASSRTGDRALHF
TRBJ1-2 | - | - | TRBV24-1 | TGTGCCACCAGTGATCCCTCCCTCCAGGGAACCTATGGCTACACCTTC | CATSDPSLQGTYGYTF
TRBJ2-2 | TRBD1 | - | TRBV10-2 | TGCGCCAGCAGTGAGTTTAGGACAGGGGGGTCCGGGGAGCTGTTTTTT | CASSEFRTGGSGELFF
TRBJ2-1 | - | - | TRBV14 | TGTGCCAGCAGCCAAGGAAGGGGTCTCGGCAATGAGCAGTTCTTC | CASSQGRGLGNEQFF
TRBJ2-7 | TRBD2 | - | TRBV5-1 | TGCGCCAGCAGCTTGCTCGCTAGCGGGAGTTACGAGCAGTACTTC | CASSLLASGSYEQYF
TRBJ1-3 | TRBD1 | - | TRBV3-1/TRBV3-2 | TGTGCCAGCAGCCAAGACCGCTGGGACAGCTCTGGAAACACCATATATTTT | CASSQDRWDSSGNTIYF
TRBJ1-5 | - | - | TRBV4-1 | TGCGCCAGCAGCCAAGATGTGGGGCAGGGAGGCTGGCAGCCCCAGCATTTT | CASSQDVGQGGWQPQHF
TRBJ2-2 | - | - | TRBV5-1 | TGCGCCAGCAGCTTTAACTTCCTGATTCGTACTGAGCTGTTTTTT | CASSFNFLIRTELFF
TRBJ1-2 | - | - | TRBV27 | TGTGCCAGCAAGAAAAGGGGGTTGGGTGACTATGGCTACACCTTC | CASKKRGLGDYGYTF
TRBJ1-1 | - | - | TRBV30 | TGTGCCTGGAGTCGCGGGGGTCACACTGAAGCTTTCTTT | CAWSRGGHTEAFF
TRBJ1-1 | TRBD1 | few | TRBV5-6 | TGTGCCAGCCGATTGAGGACAGGGGGAGGGACTGAAGCTTTCTTT | CASRLRTGGGTEAFF
TRBJ1-4 | - | - | TRBV12-3/TRBV12-4 | TGTGCCAGCAGTCAGGGAAGGGGGGAAAAACTGTTTTTT | CASSQGRGEKLFF
TRBJ1-2 | - | - | TRBV4-3 | TGCGCCAGCAGCCCGGGGGGGGGTAACTATGGCTACACCTTC | CASSPGGGNYGYTF